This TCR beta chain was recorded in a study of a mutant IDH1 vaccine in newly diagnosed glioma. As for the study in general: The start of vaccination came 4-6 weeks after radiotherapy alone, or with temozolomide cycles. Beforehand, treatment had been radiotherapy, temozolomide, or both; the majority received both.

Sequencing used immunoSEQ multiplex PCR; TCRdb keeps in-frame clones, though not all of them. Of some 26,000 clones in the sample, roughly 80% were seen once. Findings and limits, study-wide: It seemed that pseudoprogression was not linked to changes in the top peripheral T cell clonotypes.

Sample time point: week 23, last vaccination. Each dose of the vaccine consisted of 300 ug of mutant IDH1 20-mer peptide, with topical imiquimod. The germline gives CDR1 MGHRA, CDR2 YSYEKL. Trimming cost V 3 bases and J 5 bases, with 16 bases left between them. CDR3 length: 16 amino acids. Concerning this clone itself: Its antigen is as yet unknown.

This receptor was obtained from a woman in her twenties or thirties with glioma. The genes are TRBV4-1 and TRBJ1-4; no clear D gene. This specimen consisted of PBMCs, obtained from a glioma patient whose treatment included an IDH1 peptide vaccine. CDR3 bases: TGCGCCAGCAGCCACGGTTGGAGGCAGCGAAATGAAAAACTGTTTTTT. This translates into CASSHGWRQRNEKLFF.